The next 2 T cell receptor beta chains were all read from a single sample in a study of blood T cell repertoires in COVID-19. Measured with immunoSEQ multiplex PCR; TCRdb has only the in-frame clones, and not every one. The data show under 80,000 clones, with around 89% seen just once and roughly 6.8% held by the top ten. The sequencing input was peripheral blood. These receptors originate from a woman at least 80 years old with active COVID-19.

This rearrangement joins TRBV7-6 to TRBJ1-1, with TRBD1 identical over 7 bases. The CDR3 runs to 16 residues. Germline loops: CDR1 SGHVS, CDR2 FNYEAQ. Trimming cost V 5 bases and J 4 bases; bases outside gene matches: 13. The CDR3 coding sequence is TGTGCCAGCAGCCCCTCGGTAGGGGGCGCAGGCACTGAAGCTTTCTTT. Encoded protein: CASSPSVGGAGTEAFF.

The genes are TRBV28 and TRBJ2-7, with 7 bases identical to TRBD1. Trimming removed 4 bases from V and 5 bases from J; junction bases left unmatched: 5. CDR3 length: 13 residues. The V gene's germline CDR1 is MDHEN and CDR2 SYDVKM. In DNA form, the CDR3 reads TGTGCCAGCAGTTACGGGACAGACGACGAGCAGTACTTC. It yields the protein CASSYGTDDEQYF.